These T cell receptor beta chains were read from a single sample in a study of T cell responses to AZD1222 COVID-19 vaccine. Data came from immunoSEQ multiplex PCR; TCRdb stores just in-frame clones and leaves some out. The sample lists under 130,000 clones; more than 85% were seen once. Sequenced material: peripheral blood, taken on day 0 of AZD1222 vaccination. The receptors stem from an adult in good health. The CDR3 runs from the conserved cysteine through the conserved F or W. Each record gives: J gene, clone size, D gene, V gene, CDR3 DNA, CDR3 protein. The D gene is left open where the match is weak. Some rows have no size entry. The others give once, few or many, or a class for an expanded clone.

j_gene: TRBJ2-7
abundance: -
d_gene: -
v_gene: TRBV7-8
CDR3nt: TGTGCCAGCGGGGGCTCCTACGAGCAGTACTTC
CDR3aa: CASGGSYEQYF

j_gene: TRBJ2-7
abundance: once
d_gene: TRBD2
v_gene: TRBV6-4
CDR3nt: TGTGCCAGCAGCCCCGGGACTAACTACGAGCAGTACTTC
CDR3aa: CASSPGTNYEQYF

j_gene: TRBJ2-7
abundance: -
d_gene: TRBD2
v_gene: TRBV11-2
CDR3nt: TGTGCCAGCAGTTCCGGCGGGAGCTACGAGCAGTACTTC
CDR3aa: CASSSGGSYEQYF

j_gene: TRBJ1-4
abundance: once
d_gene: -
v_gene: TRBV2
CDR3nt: TGTGCCAGCAGTGAACAGGGCCCGCAGGGGGAAAAACTGTTTTTT
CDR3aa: CASSEQGPQGEKLFF

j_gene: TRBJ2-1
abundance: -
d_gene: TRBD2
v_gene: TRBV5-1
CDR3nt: TGCGCCAGCAGCTTATTAGCGGGGGGTTCCAACAATGAGCAGTTCTTC
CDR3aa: CASSLLAGGSNNEQFF

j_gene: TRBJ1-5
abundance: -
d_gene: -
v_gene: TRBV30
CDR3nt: TGTGCCTGGAGTGATCCGGAGAGGCGGCCCCAGCATTTT
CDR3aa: CAWSDPERRPQHF

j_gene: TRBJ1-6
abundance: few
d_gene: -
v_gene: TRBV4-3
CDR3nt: TGCGCCAGCAGCCGGGGGACGGGGAATAATTCACCCCTCCACTTT
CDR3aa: CASSRGTGNNSPLHF

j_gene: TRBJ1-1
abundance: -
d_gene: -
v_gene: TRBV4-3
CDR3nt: TGCGCCAGCAGCCAAGAAGGCGCCAGACTAAACACTGAAGCTTTCTTT
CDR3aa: CASSQEGARLNTEAFF

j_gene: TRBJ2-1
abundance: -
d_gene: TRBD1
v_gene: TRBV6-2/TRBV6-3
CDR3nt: TGTGCCAGCAGTTACGGACAGGGGGCAGACAATGAGCAGTTCTTC
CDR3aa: CASSYGQGADNEQFF

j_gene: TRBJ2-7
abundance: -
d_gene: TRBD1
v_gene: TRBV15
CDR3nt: TGTGCCACCAGCCCGGGACAGGGCTCCTACGAGCAGTACTTC
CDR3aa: CATSPGQGSYEQYF

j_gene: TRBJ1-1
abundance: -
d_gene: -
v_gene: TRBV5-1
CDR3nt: TGCGCCAGCAGCTTGGAGGGGGGCGGGTCTGAAGCTTTCTTT
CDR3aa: CASSLEGGGSEAFF